This T cell receptor (beta chain) was identified during a study of blood T cell repertoires in COVID-19. Study summary: Whether acute or convalescent, the COVID-19 samples came from the United States, Italy and Spain.

TCRdb keeps only in-frame clones here, not all; method: immunoSEQ multiplex PCR. The data contain 160,000 or so clones, about 83% of them singletons. V shed 6 bases and J shed 3 bases, with 15 bases lying between them. CDR3 size: 15 residues. The germline V gene encodes CDR1 SNHLY and CDR2 FYNNEI. The receptor was derived from a woman aged 80 or over with acute or convalescent COVID-19. Source material: peripheral blood. The rearrangement links TRBV2 to TRBJ2-1; tentatively, D is TRBD2 (5 bases). The CDR3 loop reads CASSDDGLGYNEQFF. The CDR3 DNA reads TGTGCCAGCAGCGACGACGGACTGGGCTACAATGAGCAGTTCTTC.